This T cell receptor (beta chain) is drawn from a study of blood T cell repertoires in COVID-19. Deletions cut 1 base from V and 4 bases from J, with 14 bases between. The CDR3 is made up of 15 amino acids. In germline, CDR1 is SEHNR, CDR2 FQNEAQ (reference sequence). Sequencing was performed with immunoSEQ multiplex PCR; in TCRdb, only in-frame clones are kept and a portion is missing. The sample consists of some 180,000 clones, 65% to 90% of them appearing once. The source material was peripheral blood. The clonotype originates from a human donor in a cohort sampled during active COVID-19. The chain couples TRBV7-9 to TRBJ2-7; possibly TRBD1 for D (5 bases). The DNA of the CDR3 is TGTGCCAGCAGCTTAGAGGGCCTTTCAGGGTACGAGCAGTACTTC. It translates to CASSLEGLSGYEQYF.